The 3 T cell receptor beta chains reported below all come from one sample, sequenced in a study of OX40 agonist ivuxolimab in advanced cancers. Method: immunoSEQ multiplex PCR; TCRdb's copy keeps in-frame clones and lacks some. The repertoire holds about 70,000 clones, with approximately 86% as singletons. The sample was CD4+ or CD8+ T cells sorted from blood, taken in a trial of the OX40 agonist ivuxolimab. The source is an adult with an advanced solid tumor such as melanoma, head and neck, liver or kidney cancer.

The count of this clone is one. The chain combines TRBV7-3 with TRBJ2-5, with D perhaps TRBD2 (6 bases). Germline-derived CDR1 and CDR2 are SGHTA and FQGTGA. The V and J ends lost 6 bases and 5 bases respectively, with 19 bases between them. The CDR3 consists of 15 residues. This chain's CDR3 is CASSLGGAGRETQYF. The CDR3 nucleotides are TGTGCCAGCAGTCTGGGCGGAGCGGGCCGGGAGACCCAGTACTTC.

The chain couples TRBV4-1 to TRBJ2-5; the D gene is possibly TRBD1 (6 bases). The CDR3 length is 19 residues. The V gene's germline CDR1 is MGHRA and CDR2 YSYEKL. The germline V and J ends were trimmed by 0 bases and 7 bases, with 27 bases remaining between them. The CDR3 sequence: CASSQERQVRASPKMTQYF. The CDR3 bases are TGCGCCAGCAGCCAAGAAAGACAGGTTCGGGCATCTCCCAAGATGACCCAGTACTTC.

The DNA for the CDR3 is TGTGCCAGCAGTGAAGGGGATTCACCCCTCCACTTT. The encoded protein is CASSEGDSPLHF. The V call is TRBV27, the J call TRBJ1-6; the D gene is possibly TRBD1 (5 bases). The CDR3 extends over 12 amino acids. Per the germline V gene, CDR1 is MNHEY and CDR2 is SMNVEV (reference sequence). V was clipped by 5 bases and J by 8 bases, with 7 bases between them.